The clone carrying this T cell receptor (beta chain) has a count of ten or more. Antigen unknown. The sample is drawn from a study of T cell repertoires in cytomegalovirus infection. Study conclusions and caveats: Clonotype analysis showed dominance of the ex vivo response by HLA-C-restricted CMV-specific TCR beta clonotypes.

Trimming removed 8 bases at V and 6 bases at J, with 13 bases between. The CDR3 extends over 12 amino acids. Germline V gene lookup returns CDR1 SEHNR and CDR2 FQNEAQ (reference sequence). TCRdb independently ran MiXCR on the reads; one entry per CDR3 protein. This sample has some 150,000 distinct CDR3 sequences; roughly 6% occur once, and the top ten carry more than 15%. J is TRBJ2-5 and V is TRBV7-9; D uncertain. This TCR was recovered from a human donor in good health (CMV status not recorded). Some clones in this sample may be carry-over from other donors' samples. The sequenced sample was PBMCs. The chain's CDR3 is CASGDFLQTQYF. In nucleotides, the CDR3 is TGTGCCAGCGGCGACTTTCTGCAGACCCAGTACTTC.